These 28 T cell receptor beta chains came from one sample sequenced in a study of CD8 T cells in Susac syndrome. The RNA, about 0.45 to 1 ug, was put through reverse transcription using random hexamers. TCRdb independently ran MiXCR on the immunoSEQ multiplex PCR reads; one entry per CDR3 protein. The sample has roughly 50,000 distinct CDR3 sequences, roughly 93% seen once. Specimen: CD8+ T cells from PBMCs. These receptor sequences come from a human donor in good health.

The chain uses TRBV6-2 or TRBV6-3 and TRBJ2-2; 8 bases agree with TRBD1. In germline, CDR1 is MNHEY, CDR2 SVGEGT. The CDR3 loop spans 15 amino acids. Unmatched junction bases numbered 15, after V lost 1 base and J lost 17 bases. CDR3 loop: CASSYLAGGSGGCFF. In DNA form, the CDR3 reads TGTGCCAGCAGTTACTTAGCAGGGGGCTCCGGGGGCTGTTTTTTT.

The V gene is TRBV27, the J gene TRBJ2-1; 8 bases agree with TRBD1. J lost 10 bases, V lost 7 bases, and 12 bases had no gene match. The CDR3 has 14 amino acids. The germline V gene has CDR1 MNHEY and CDR2 SMNVEV (reference sequence). CDR3 sequence: CASTETDRVTEQFF. For the CDR3, the DNA is TGTGCCAGCACGGAGACGGACAGGGTTACAGAGCAGTTCTTC.

The V call is TRBV11-2, the J call TRBJ2-1; 13 bases are a match to TRBD2. Germline CDR1 reads SGHAT; CDR2 reads FQNNGV. V shed 3 bases, J shed 0 bases, and the junction held 8 bases outside the gene matches. The CDR3 length is 19 residues. The CDR3 region is CASSLEGLAGHPSYNEQFF. CDR3 sequence (DNA): TGTGCCAGCAGCTTGGAGGGACTAGCGGGACACCCCTCCTACAATGAGCAGTTCTTC.

The gene calls are TRBV28 and TRBJ1-5; no definite D call. V was pared by 6 bases and J by 4 bases, with 10 bases between. The CDR3 runs 13 residues. CDR1 MDHEN and CDR2 SYDVKM come from the germline V gene. The CDR3 loop is CASRDALNQPQHF. The CDR3 DNA is TGTGCCAGCAGGGACGCTCTTAATCAGCCCCAGCATTTT.

This clonotype was counted a single time. The CDR3 sequence is CSVTPGGTGELFF. In nucleotides, the CDR3 is TGCAGCGTTACTCCCGGGGGGACCGGGGAGCTGTTTTTT. The chain uses TRBV29-1 and TRBJ2-2; the match to TRBD2 covers 7 bases. The V and J ends lost 5 bases and 5 bases, in that order; junction bases with no gene match: 5. The CDR3 is 13 amino acids. Germline-derived CDR1 and CDR2 are SQVTM and ANQGSEA.

The V gene is TRBV29-1, the J gene TRBJ2-3; a weak D match, TRBD1 (6 bases). Germline CDR1 reads SQVTM; CDR2 reads ANQGSEA. The CDR3 consists of 12 residues. The CDR3, as DNA: TGCAGTGCAGGGGATAGCACAGATACGCAGTATTTT. Protein sequence: CSAGDSTDTQYF.

This chain links TRBV12-3 or TRBV12-4 with TRBJ1-1; D uncertain. This CDR3 contains 14 residues. Between the trimmed V and J ends, which lost 2 bases and 2 bases, there was a span of 9 bases. CDR3: CASSLSGVNTEAFF. The DNA of the CDR3 is TGTGCCAGCAGTTTATCTGGGGTCAACACTGAAGCTTTCTTT.

The chain joins TRBV12-3 or TRBV12-4 to TRBJ2-7, with D possibly TRBD2 on 5 matching bases. The CDR3 runs to 15 residues. The V and J ends lost 1 base and 2 bases respectively, with 12 bases between them. The CDR3 loop reads CASSLGLMPPYEQYF. CDR3 coding DNA: TGTGCCAGCAGTTTAGGACTAATGCCACCCTACGAGCAGTACTTC.

The rearrangement links TRBV29-1 to TRBJ1-3, with 10 bases fitting TRBD1. This CDR3 is built from 14 residues. Trimming at V came to 7 bases and at J to 3 bases, leaving 6 bases not matched to a gene. The germline gives CDR1 SQVTM, CDR2 ANQGSEA. The CDR3 DNA is TGCAGCGCGGGGACAGGGGCGAGTGGAAACACCATATATTTT. Protein product: CSAGTGASGNTIYF.

The chain has TRBV5-4 and TRBJ2-4; TRBD1 matches 11 bases. The CDR3 is 18 amino acids. Per the germline V gene, CDR1 is SGHNT and CDR2 is YYREEE (reference sequence). Trimming removed 0 bases from V and 1 base from J; junction bases left unmatched: 6. CDR3 sequence (DNA): TGTGCCAGCAGCTTGGAAGGACAGGGGGCTCGGGCCAAAAACATTCAGTACTTC. Residues: CASSLEGQGARAKNIQYF.

The J gene is TRBJ1-1, the V gene TRBV6-4, with D unclear. The germline V gene encodes CDR1 MRHNA and CDR2 SNTAGT. The CDR3 consists of 13 residues. Trimming took 3 bases from V and 0 from J, leaving 5 bases between them. CDR3 loop: CASSEWLNTEAFF. CDR3 sequence (DNA): TGTGCCAGCAGTGAATGGTTGAACACTGAAGCTTTCTTT.

This chain uses TRBV29-1 with TRBJ2-5; D gene uncertain. The CDR3 sequence is 8 residues long. The germline CDR1 and CDR2 sequences are SQVTM and ANQGSEA. V lost 7 bases and J 4 bases, leaving 1 base between the germline ends. Written as DNA, the CDR3 is TGCAGCGCAGAGACCCAGTACTTC. Translated: CSAETQYF.

V is TRBV5-6 and J is TRBJ1-2; D gene ambiguous. Germline V CDR1 and CDR2: SGHDT, YYEEEE. This CDR3 is 14 amino acids long. V shed 2 bases and J shed 5 bases, with 13 bases lying between them. CDR3 sequence (DNA): TGTGCCAGCAGCTTTGGACGCCCCGGGTATGGCTACACCTTC. Protein: CASSFGRPGYGYTF.

The genes are TRBV9 and TRBJ2-7, with 9 positions matching TRBD1. This CDR3 has 18 residues. Germline assignment: CDR1 SGDLS and CDR2 YYNGEE. After removal of 2 bases from V and 5 bases from J, the junction contained 17 bases not matched to a gene. CDR3 DNA sequence: TGTGCCAGCAGCGTTCATCCCGCCTCCGGGACAGGGACCCACGAGCAGTACTTC. This translates into CASSVHPASGTGTHEQYF.

This clonotype came up once. This chain connects TRBV2 to TRBJ1-5; tentatively, D is TRBD1 (6 bases). The CDR3 length is 15 residues. The germline V and J ends were trimmed by 6 bases and 5 bases, with 17 bases remaining between them. Germline loops: CDR1 SNHLY, CDR2 FYNNEI. Here the CDR3 reads CASSPGQSRDQPQHF. DNA for the CDR3: TGTGCCAGCAGCCCCGGACAGAGTCGCGATCAGCCCCAGCATTTT. Using reference TRBV2 and TRBJ1-5 for the parts outside the CDR3, the full variable domain is EPEVTQTPSHQVTQMGQEVILRCVPISNHLYFYWYRQILGQKVEFLVSFYNNEISEKSEIFDDQFSVERPDGSNFTLKIRSTKLEDSAMYFCASSPGQSRDQPQHFGDGTRLSIL.

This clonotype has only a few counts. The chain combines TRBV6-5 with TRBJ2-5, with a tentative D call TRBD1 (6 bases). CDR3 length: 15 residues. CDR1 is MNHEY and CDR2 is SVGAGI in the germline V gene. V dropped 0 bases and J dropped 4 bases, with 12 bases sitting between them. Here the CDR3 reads CASSYSRGIGETQYF. Written as DNA, the CDR3 is TGTGCCAGCAGTTACTCGAGGGGGATCGGAGAGACCCAGTACTTC.

This chain links TRBV7-9 with TRBJ2-7, with D unclear. The V gene lost 3 bases and the J gene lost 5 bases, with 11 bases spanning the gap. Germline lookup yields CDR1 SEHNR and CDR2 FQNEAQ (reference sequence). There are 13 residues in the CDR3. CDR3 in amino acids: CASSFPQPHEQYF. CDR3 DNA: TGTGCCAGCAGCTTCCCCCAACCCCACGAGCAGTACTTC. The entire variable domain, with the rest obtained from reference TRBV7-9 and TRBJ2-7, is as follows: DTGVSQNPRHKITKRGQNVTFRCDPISEHNRLYWYRQTLGQGPEFLTYFQNEAQLEKSRLLSDRFSAERPKGSFSTLEIQRTEQGDSAMYLCASSFPQPHEQYFGPGTRLTVT.

The chain uses TRBV29-1 and TRBJ1-1, with D possibly matching TRBD1 (5 bases). This CDR3 comprises 12 residues. The germline CDR1 and CDR2 sequences are SQVTM and ANQGSEA. With 7 bases removed from V and 5 bases from J, the gap between germline ends came to 14 bases. CDR3 DNA sequence: TGCAGCGATTCAGGGCTTGGAACTGAAGCTTTCTTT. Translating gives CSDSGLGTEAFF.

This clonotype has a single count. This chain links TRBV5-8 with TRBJ2-1, with a possible D match to TRBD2 (6 bases). V shed 4 bases and J shed 0 bases, with 11 bases lying between them. The CDR3 has 15 amino acids. Germline CDR1 SGHTS, CDR2 YDEGEE. The CDR3 sequence is CASSKGLNSYNEQFF. CDR3 nucleotides: TGTGCCAGCAGCAAGGGACTGAACTCCTACAATGAGCAGTTCTTC.

The chain links TRBV7-9 to TRBJ1-2, with TRBD1 identical over 10 bases. V lost 5 bases to trimming and J lost 3 bases; unmatched junction nucleotides: 9. CDR1 and CDR2 from the germline V gene are SEHNR and FQNEAQ (reference sequence). This CDR3 has 16 amino acids. CDR3 nucleotide sequence: TGTGCCAGCAGCCCATATTGGGACAGGGGCGACTATGGCTACACCTTC. Encoded protein: CASSPYWDRGDYGYTF.

The V and J genes are TRBV9 and TRBJ1-5, with TRBD1 identical over 7 bases. This CDR3 region has 15 residues. Germline V lookup: CDR1 SGDLS, CDR2 YYNGEE. V shed 4 bases, J shed 1 base, and the junction held 5 bases outside the gene matches. The CDR3 reads CASSRDSGSNQPQHF. CDR3 bases: TGTGCCAGCAGCCGGGACAGCGGCAGCAATCAGCCCCAGCATTTT.

CDR3 protein: CASSVGRAGPYEQYF. The CDR3 DNA sequence: TGTGCCAGCAGCGTAGGCCGGGCCGGGCCCTACGAGCAGTACTTC. The J gene is TRBJ2-7, the V gene TRBV9; no clear D gene. CDR3 length: 15 amino acids. In germline, CDR1 is SGDLS, CDR2 YYNGEE. V dropped 0 bases and J dropped 2 bases, with 12 bases sitting between them.

V is TRBV13 and J is TRBJ2-7, with 12 bases fitting TRBD2. The CDR3 has 16 residues. Looked up from germline, CDR1 is PRHDT and CDR2 is FYEKMQ (reference sequence). With 5 bases clipped from V and 3 bases from J, the junction kept 8 bases outside the gene matches. The CDR3, as DNA: TGTGCCAGCAGCCCCTCAACTAGCGGGAGGAACTACGAGCAGTACTTC. It encodes CASSPSTSGRNYEQYF. The full variable domain, completed using reference TRBV13 and TRBJ2-7, is AAGVIQSPRHLIKEKRETATLKCYPIPRHDTVYWYQQGPGQDPQFLISFYEKMQSDKGSIPDRFSAQQFSDYHSELNMSSLELGDSALYFCASSPSTSGRNYEQYFGPGTRLTVT.

This chain joins TRBV29-1 and TRBJ2-7; TRBD1 or TRBD2 may be the D gene (7 bases each). The CDR3 loop spans 14 amino acids. Germline CDR1 reads SQVTM; CDR2 reads ANQGSEA. Trimming pared 6 bases from V and 4 bases from J, leaving 19 bases between. The DNA of the CDR3 is TGCAGCGTCGCTGGGGGGGACAGTCCTTACGAGCAGTACTTC. This codes for CSVAGGDSPYEQYF.

V is TRBV5-1 and J is TRBJ2-1; TRBD2 might be the D (5 bases). Germline CDR1 SGHRS, CDR2 YFSETQ. V lost 0 bases and J lost 0, with 10 bases in between. The CDR3 totals 16 residues. The CDR3 nucleotides read TGCGCCAGCAGCTTGGTAGTAACTAGCTCCTACAATGAGCAGTTCTTC. Its protein is CASSLVVTSSYNEQFF.

The rearrangement joins TRBV5-4 to TRBJ2-3; D not certain. Germline V gene data show CDR1 as SGHNT and CDR2 as YYREEE (reference sequence). V gave up 4 bases and J gave up 3 bases, with 15 bases separating them. This CDR3 comprises 15 residues. The CDR3 DNA sequence: TGTGCCAGCAGCCTTCGTGGTATCATTACAGATACGCAGTATTTT. This sequence encodes CASSLRGIITDTQYF.

V gene TRBV20-1 combines with J gene TRBJ2-3; D not resolved. This CDR3 is 13 amino acids long. The V end was cut by 0 bases, the J end by 2 bases, with 6 bases between. The germline V gene encodes CDR1 DFQATT and CDR2 SNEGSKA (reference sequence). CDR3 in amino acids: CSARDGHTDTQYF. Here the CDR3 DNA reads TGCAGTGCTAGAGATGGCCACACAGATACGCAGTATTTT.

The chain joins TRBV27 to TRBJ2-1, with a tentative D call TRBD2 (6 bases). In germline, CDR1 is MNHEY, CDR2 SMNVEV (reference sequence). This CDR3 comprises 11 residues. V was trimmed by 8 bases and J by 8 bases, leaving 10 bases between them. CDR3 region: CASQTSHEQFF. In nucleotides, the CDR3 is TGTGCCAGCCAGACTAGTCATGAGCAGTTCTTC.